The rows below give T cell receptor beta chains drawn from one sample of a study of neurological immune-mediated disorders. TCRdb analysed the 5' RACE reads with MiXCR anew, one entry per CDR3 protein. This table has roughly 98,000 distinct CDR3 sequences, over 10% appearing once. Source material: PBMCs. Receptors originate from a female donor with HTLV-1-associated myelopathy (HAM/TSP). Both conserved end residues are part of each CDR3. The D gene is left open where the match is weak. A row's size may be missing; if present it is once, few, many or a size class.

cdr3_nt: TGTGCCAGCAGTACCTCTACCTGGCAGGGTAATTCACCCCTCCACTTT; cdr3_aa: CASSTSTWQGNSPLHF; j_call: TRBJ1-6; d_call: NA; clone_size: NA; v_call: TRBV6-1
cdr3_nt: TGTGCCAGCAGCTGGTCCCAGGGGGCGCGGTACTTC; cdr3_aa: CASSWSQGARYF; j_call: TRBJ2-7; d_call: TRBD1; clone_size: many; v_call: TRBV5-6
cdr3_nt: TGCGCCAGCAGCGCCGCGACTCGGCCCACAGATACGCAGTATTTT; cdr3_aa: CASSAATRPTDTQYF; j_call: TRBJ2-3; d_call: NA; clone_size: NA; v_call: TRBV5-1
cdr3_nt: TGTGCCAGCAGGACCGTCCGGGGTGAGATGGGAGAGACCCAGTACTTC; cdr3_aa: CASRTVRGEMGETQYF; j_call: TRBJ2-5; d_call: NA; clone_size: NA; v_call: TRBV7-9
cdr3_nt: TGTGCCAGCAGTTATCGGCAAACCAACACAGATACGCAGTATTTT; cdr3_aa: CASSYRQTNTDTQYF; j_call: TRBJ2-3; d_call: NA; clone_size: many; v_call: TRBV6-5
cdr3_nt: TGTGCCATCAGTTCTTCGACCGAGGCCACTGAAGCTTTCTTT; cdr3_aa: CAISSSTEATEAFF; j_call: TRBJ1-1; d_call: NA; clone_size: many; v_call: TRBV10-3
cdr3_nt: TGTGCCAGCAGCTTGGAGACAGGGCACACTGAAGCTTTCTTT; cdr3_aa: CASSLETGHTEAFF; j_call: TRBJ1-1; d_call: TRBD1; clone_size: many; v_call: TRBV5-6
cdr3_nt: TGTGCCAGCAGCTTTCGACAGGCTAACACTGAAGCTTTCTTT; cdr3_aa: CASSFRQANTEAFF; j_call: TRBJ1-1; d_call: NA; clone_size: many; v_call: TRBV7-9
cdr3_nt: TGCGCCAGCAGCTTGTCAGGGAGATACGAGCAGTACTTC; cdr3_aa: CASSLSGRYEQYF; j_call: TRBJ2-7; d_call: NA; clone_size: once; v_call: TRBV5-1
cdr3_nt: TGCAGTGCTTCTCGAATAATGGCAGGGCTCTATGGCTACACCTTC; cdr3_aa: CSASRIMAGLYGYTF; j_call: TRBJ1-2; d_call: NA; clone_size: once; v_call: TRBV20-1
cdr3_nt: TGCGCCAGCAGCTTGAGACAGTTGCAATCCTACAATGAGCAGTTCTTC; cdr3_aa: CASSLRQLQSYNEQFF; j_call: TRBJ2-1; d_call: NA; clone_size: many; v_call: TRBV5-1
cdr3_nt: TGCAGTGCTAGTTCTGGGTTGAACACTGAAGCTTTCTTT; cdr3_aa: CSASSGLNTEAFF; j_call: TRBJ1-1; d_call: NA; clone_size: NA; v_call: TRBV20-1
cdr3_nt: TGCAGCGTTGAACTATCGAACACGGGCAATACGCAGTATTTT; cdr3_aa: CSVELSNTGNTQYF; j_call: TRBJ2-3; d_call: NA; clone_size: few; v_call: TRBV29-1
cdr3_nt: TGCGCCAGCAGCTTGTTGGACAGGGGATCCGGGGAGCTGTTTTTT; cdr3_aa: CASSLLDRGSGELFF; j_call: TRBJ2-2; d_call: TRBD1; clone_size: many; v_call: TRBV5-1
cdr3_nt: TGTGCCACCAGTGATTACAATGAGCAGTTCTTC; cdr3_aa: CATSDYNEQFF; j_call: TRBJ2-1; d_call: NA; clone_size: NA; v_call: TRBV24-1
cdr3_nt: TGCGCCAGCAGCTTGGTAGACGCCTCCTACGAGCAGTACTTC; cdr3_aa: CASSLVDASYEQYF; j_call: TRBJ2-7; d_call: NA; clone_size: many; v_call: TRBV5-1
cdr3_nt: TGTGCCAGCAGAGCAACTTTGGTGCAGTTCTTC; cdr3_aa: CASRATLVQFF; j_call: TRBJ2-1; d_call: NA; clone_size: NA; v_call: TRBV12-3/TRBV12-4
cdr3_nt: TGTGCCAGCAGCCGGACAGGGGGCCAGGGCGGGGAGCTGTTTTTT; cdr3_aa: CASSRTGGQGGELFF; j_call: TRBJ2-2; d_call: TRBD1; clone_size: many; v_call: TRBV3-1
cdr3_nt: TGCAGTGCTAGAAAGCCTAGCGGCGACCAAGAGACCCAGTACTTC; cdr3_aa: CSARKPSGDQETQYF; j_call: TRBJ2-5; d_call: TRBD2; clone_size: many; v_call: TRBV20-1
cdr3_nt: TGCGCCAGCACCCCGGGGCCCAGCGCTTATGGCTACACCTTC; cdr3_aa: CASTPGPSAYGYTF; j_call: TRBJ1-2; d_call: NA; clone_size: many; v_call: TRBV5-1
cdr3_nt: TGTGCCAGCAGCTTAATTGACAGGGAAGAGACCCAGTACTTC; cdr3_aa: CASSLIDREETQYF; j_call: TRBJ2-5; d_call: TRBD1; clone_size: many; v_call: TRBV7-9
cdr3_nt: TGTGCCAGCAGTTCGGGAGGTGGCTACACCTTC; cdr3_aa: CASSSGGGYTF; j_call: TRBJ1-2; d_call: NA; clone_size: many; v_call: TRBV28
cdr3_nt: TGCGCCAGCAGCTTGACTGGTAGAGGAAATGAGCAGTTCTTC; cdr3_aa: CASSLTGRGNEQFF; j_call: TRBJ2-1; d_call: NA; clone_size: many; v_call: TRBV5-1
cdr3_nt: TGTGCTACCGAACGGGACAGGGGATCAGAGACCCAGTACTTC; cdr3_aa: CATERDRGSETQYF; j_call: TRBJ2-5; d_call: TRBD1; clone_size: NA; v_call: TRBV15
cdr3_nt: TGCGCCAGCAGCCGTCAGGGGGCCGAGATGACTGAAGCTTTCTTT; cdr3_aa: CASSRQGAEMTEAFF; j_call: TRBJ1-1; d_call: TRBD1; clone_size: many; v_call: TRBV5-1
cdr3_nt: TGTGCCAGCAGTTTTGTCGGGGAGCAGTTCTTC; cdr3_aa: CASSFVGEQFF; j_call: TRBJ2-1; d_call: NA; clone_size: many; v_call: TRBV28
cdr3_nt: TGTGCCAGCAGTGTGCAGAAGAACTCTGGGGCCAACGTCCTGACTTTC; cdr3_aa: CASSVQKNSGANVLTF; j_call: TRBJ2-6; d_call: NA; clone_size: NA; v_call: TRBV2